This is a list of T cell receptor beta chains from one sample in a study of response to subunit inactivated influenza vaccine. TCRdb re-derived calls from the RT-PCR reads in MiXCR, one entry per CDR3 protein. The sample contains more than 450,000 distinct CDR3 sequences, 6.5% to 8% of which appear only once. Sequencing was performed on PBMCs from blood, taken less than 30 months after vaccination. The receptors shown here come from a man aged 50 to 69 who received an inactivated influenza vaccine. CDR3s include the opening cysteine and the closing phenylalanine or tryptophan. The D gene is left open where the match is weak. Clone size is shown for a subset of rows, as once, few, many or a class of expanded clone.

>few|TRBV29-1|TRBD1|TRBJ1-1
CSAISTGGDRRRGTEAFF
TGCAGCGCCATATCGACAGGGGGGGACAGGAGAAGAGGTACTGAAGCTTTCTTT
>many|TRBV5-1|-|TRBJ1-1
CASSSWTGMNTEAFF
TGCGCCAGCAGCTCCTGGACCGGTATGAACACTGAAGCTTTCTTT
>many|TRBV4-1|TRBD1|TRBJ2-1
CASSQSGDRVLDEQFF
TGCGCCAGCAGCCAATCCGGAGACAGGGTTCTCGATGAGCAGTTCTTC
>-|TRBV10-3|-|TRBJ1-5
CAISEDRRGPQHF
TGTGCCATCAGTGAAGACAGGCGGGGGCCCCAGCATTTT
>many|TRBV7-9|-|TRBJ1-5
CASSEGARNQPQHF
TGTGCCAGCAGCGAAGGGGCCCGCAATCAGCCCCAGCATTTT
>-|TRBV7-9|-|TRBJ1-4
CASSFNRDEKLFF
TGTGCCAGCAGCTTCAACAGGGATGAAAAACTGTTTTTT
>-|TRBV11-1|TRBD1|TRBJ2-5
CASSSYHPGQLYQETQYF
TGTGCCAGCAGCTCTTACCATCCGGGACAGTTGTACCAAGAGACCCAGTACTTC
>few|TRBV4-3|TRBD1|TRBJ1-4
CASSQTGGRIEKLFF
TGCGCCAGCAGCCAAACAGGGGGACGAATTGAAAAACTGTTTTTT
>few|TRBV27|TRBD1|TRBJ2-7
CASSLKYDTGGLYEQYF
TGTGCCAGCAGTTTAAAGTACGATACAGGGGGCCTATACGAGCAGTACTTC
>-|TRBV20-1|-|TRBJ1-5
CSARDMGGRQPQHF
TGCAGTGCTAGAGATATGGGGGGGCGGCAGCCCCAGCATTTT
>few|TRBV7-8|-|TRBJ2-1
CASSLQTNEQFF
TGTGCCAGCAGCCTCCAGACGAATGAGCAGTTCTTC
>few|TRBV6-2/TRBV6-3|-|TRBJ2-5
CASSGWGGETQYF
TGTGCCAGCAGTGGGTGGGGAGGAGAGACCCAGTACTTC
>many|TRBV7-2|TRBD1|TRBJ2-5
CASSPAMARGQETQYF
TGTGCCAGCAGCCCGGCCATGGCCAGGGGACAGGAGACCCAGTACTTC
>few|TRBV11-2|TRBD1|TRBJ2-1
CASSVSTGASYNEQFF
TGTGCCAGCAGCGTATCGACAGGGGCCTCCTACAATGAGCAGTTCTTC
>many|TRBV5-1|TRBD1|TRBJ1-6
CASSEGTGDSPLHF
TGCGCCAGCAGCGAGGGGACAGGGGACTCACCCCTCCACTTT
>many|TRBV20-1|TRBD2|TRBJ2-1
CRGRGGDGEQFF
TGCAGGGGGAGGGGAGGGGACGGTGAGCAGTTCTTC
>many|TRBV7-9|-|TRBJ2-7
CASSFRVWNEQYF
TGTGCCAGCAGCTTTAGGGTGTGGAACGAGCAGTACTTC
>few|TRBV21-1|-|TRBJ1-3
CASSGGQGHPYSGNTIYF
TGTGCCAGCAGCGGAGGGCAGGGCCACCCCTACTCTGGAAACACCATATATTTT
>-|TRBV12-3/TRBV12-4|TRBD2|TRBJ2-5
CASTPSGGGETQYF
TGTGCCAGCACCCCATCGGGGGGTGGGGAGACCCAGTACTTC
>-|TRBV6-5|-|TRBJ2-5
CASSYYGEGETQYF
TGTGCCAGCAGTTACTACGGAGAAGGAGAGACCCAGTACTTC
>many|TRBV12-3/TRBV12-4|-|TRBJ2-5
CASSPRGVEETQYF
TGTGCCAGCAGTCCCAGGGGTGTTGAGGAGACCCAGTACTTC
>many|TRBV2|-|TRBJ2-2
CASRIGRGSNTGELFF
TGTGCCAGCAGAATAGGACGGGGCTCGAACACCGGGGAGCTGTTTTTT
>many|TRBV12-3/TRBV12-4|-|TRBJ2-2
CASSFGQNTGELFF
TGTGCCAGCAGTTTCGGACAGAACACCGGGGAGCTGTTTTTT
>many|TRBV7-2|-|TRBJ1-2
CASSLTGGTYGYTF
TGTGCCAGCAGCTTAACAGGAGGTACCTATGGCTACACCTTC
>few|TRBV3-1|-|TRBJ2-5
CASSQFGGRGQETQYF
TGTGCCAGCAGCCAATTTGGGGGAAGGGGCCAAGAGACCCAGTACTTC
>-|TRBV20-1|TRBD1|TRBJ2-7
CSARATGGLTTGTTYEQYF
TGCAGTGCTAGGGCGACAGGGGGCCTTACGACTGGGACTACCTACGAGCAGTACTTC
>few|TRBV20-1|-|TRBJ2-7
CSARWSSYEQYF
TGCAGTGCTAGATGGAGCTCCTACGAGCAGTACTTC
>few|TRBV4-3|-|TRBJ2-1
CASSQDVWRNNEQFF
TGCGCCAGCAGCCAAGATGTATGGCGGAACAATGAGCAGTTCTTC
>-|TRBV20-1|TRBD2|TRBJ2-3
CSARVSSAGGDMNTQYF
TGCAGTGCTAGAGTTAGTTCGGCGGGAGGGGACATGAATACGCAGTATTTT
>-|TRBV15|TRBD1|TRBJ1-4
CATAPGQGPTNEKLFF
TGTGCCACGGCCCCGGGACAGGGACCGACTAATGAAAAACTGTTTTTT
>few|TRBV5-6|-|TRBJ2-7
CASGPGLAYEQYF
TGTGCCAGCGGCCCCGGGCTCGCCTACGAGCAGTACTTC
>-|TRBV28|TRBD1|TRBJ1-5
CARDRGSQPQHF
TGTGCCAGAGACAGGGGTAGTCAGCCCCAGCATTTT
>many|TRBV20-1|-|TRBJ2-7
CSASGASGSSYEQYF
TGCAGTGCTAGTGGGGCCTCGGGAAGCTCCTACGAGCAGTACTTC
>many|TRBV9|-|TRBJ2-2
CASSVITGGELFF
TGTGCCAGCAGCGTCATAACGGGCGGGGAGCTGTTTTTT
>-|TRBV6-2/TRBV6-3|-|TRBJ1-5
CAARSAGSYSNQPQHF
TGTGCCGCAAGGAGTGCAGGGTCCTATAGCAATCAGCCCCAGCATTTT
>-|TRBV10-2|-|TRBJ1-4
CASRAEGREKLFF
TGCGCCAGCAGGGCAGAAGGCCGAGAAAAACTGTTTTTT
>many|TRBV29-1|TRBD2|TRBJ2-1
CSVGTKLSSYNEQFF
TGCAGCGTCGGGACTAAACTAAGCTCCTACAATGAGCAGTTCTTC